The rows below give T cell receptor beta chains drawn from one sample of a study of cytomegalovirus exposure and HLA in healthy donors. TCRdb's table, derived via immunoSEQ multiplex PCR, lists solely in-frame clones and lacks some. The sample carries approximately 180,000 clones, around 80% recorded once. Sequenced: PBMCs. These receptors were taken from a woman aged 55-70 years in good health and CMV-seropositive. Each CDR3 is given with its conserved first and last residue. A D gene is named only where the DNA matches it firmly. Some rows mark clone size as missing; the rest say once, few, many or name a class of expanded clone.

>NA|TRBV2|TRBJ1-5|TRBD1
CASSAGTGGHVGQPQHF
TGTGCCAGCAGTGCCGGGACAGGGGGCCACGTAGGTCAGCCCCAGCATTTT
>NA|TRBV5-1|TRBJ2-3|NA
CASSTGRSGDTQYF
TGCGCTAGCAGCACCGGACGGTCGGGGGATACGCAGTATTTT
>NA|TRBV19|TRBJ1-1|TRBD1
CASSKRFGGQGAVTEAFF
TGTGCCAGTAGTAAACGGTTCGGAGGACAGGGGGCAGTAACTGAAGCTTTCTTT
>NA|TRBV7-2|TRBJ2-7|NA
CASSPEGLFYEQYF
TGTGCCAGCAGCCCCGAAGGACTATTTTACGAGCAGTACTTC
>NA|TRBV7-7|TRBJ2-5|TRBD1
CASSSRGKETQYF
TGTGCTAGCAGTTCCAGGGGGAAGGAGACCCAGTACTTC
>NA|TRBV7-8|TRBJ1-2|TRBD1
CASSLGTGGSNYGYTF
TGTGCCAGCAGCTTAGGGACAGGGGGCTCTAATTATGGCTACACCTTC
>NA|TRBV5-1|TRBJ1-1|NA
CASSRGIGSSTEAFF
TGCGCCAGCAGCAGGGGGATCGGGTCGAGCACTGAAGCTTTCTTT
>NA|TRBV19|TRBJ1-2|NA
CASSIAVTGYNYGYTF
TGTGCCAGTAGTATCGCGGTTACAGGGTATAACTATGGCTACACCTTC
>once|TRBV28|TRBJ2-7|NA
CASSNLDGGSYEQYF
TGTGCCAGCAGTAACCTCGACGGAGGGTCCTACGAGCAGTACTTC
>NA|TRBV7-3|TRBJ2-7|NA
CASSFSASYEQYF
TGTGCCAGCAGCTTCAGTGCATCCTACGAGCAGTACTTC
>NA|TRBV7-9|TRBJ1-2|NA
CASSLTGTRSDGYTF
TGTGCCAGCAGCTTAACAGGGACGCGATCGGATGGCTACACCTTC
>NA|TRBV7-3|TRBJ2-1|TRBD2
CASSPYASGGANEQFF
TGTGCCAGCAGCCCTTACGCCTCGGGAGGGGCGAATGAGCAGTTCTTC
>few|TRBV10-3|TRBJ2-6|TRBD1
CAIMPGTGVRGANVLTF
TGTGCCATCATGCCCGGGACAGGGGTGCGTGGGGCCAACGTCCTGACTTTC
>NA|TRBV5-8|TRBJ1-4|NA
CASSLETGQGEKLFF
TGTGCCAGCAGCTTGGAAACAGGGCAAGGGGAAAAACTGTTTTTT
>NA|TRBV11-2|TRBJ2-6|TRBD1
CASSRDRGFSGANVLTF
TGTGCCAGCAGCCGAGACAGGGGGTTCTCTGGGGCCAACGTCCTGACTTTC
>NA|TRBV19|TRBJ2-3|TRBD2
CASSTGTSGITDTQYF
TGTGCCAGTAGTACGGGGACTAGCGGCATCACAGATACGCAGTATTTT
>NA|TRBV30|TRBJ2-6|NA
CAWSRRQSGANVLTF
TGTGCCTGGAGTCGCAGACAGTCTGGGGCCAACGTCCTGACTTTC
>NA|TRBV9|TRBJ2-1|NA
CASSVVGEPKGYNEQFF
TGTGCCAGCAGCGTAGTGGGAGAGCCCAAGGGCTACAATGAGCAGTTCTTC
>NA|TRBV28|TRBJ2-7|NA
CASSSPASSYEQYF
TGTGCCAGCAGTTCCCCTGCCAGCTCCTACGAGCAGTACTTC
>NA|TRBV9|TRBJ2-2|TRBD2
CASTRTSGRGANTGELFF
TGTGCCAGCACCCGGACTAGCGGGAGGGGTGCGAACACCGGGGAGCTGTTTTTT
>NA|TRBV5-6|TRBJ2-1|NA
CASSPRYSSYNEQFF
TGTGCCAGCAGCCCCCGATATAGCTCCTACAATGAGCAGTTCTTC
>NA|TRBV6-6|TRBJ2-5|TRBD1
CASNEGASRETQYF
TGTGCCAGCAACGAGGGGGCGTCGAGGGAGACCCAGTACTTC
>NA|TRBV7-2|TRBJ2-1|TRBD2
CASSHLGTSGSNEQFF
TGTGCCAGCAGCCATCTCGGGACTAGCGGGAGTAATGAGCAGTTCTTC
>few|TRBV5-6|TRBJ2-2|NA
CASSLYGELFF
TGTGCCAGCAGCTTGTACGGGGAGCTGTTTTTT
>NA|TRBV9|TRBJ2-2|TRBD2
CASSISGGANGELFF
TGTGCCAGCAGCATTAGCGGGGGGGCAAACGGGGAGCTGTTTTTT
>NA|TRBV29-1|TRBJ1-3|NA
CSVEGPPGSLDTIYF
TGCAGCGTTGAAGGCCCCCCCGGGAGTCTCGACACCATATATTTT